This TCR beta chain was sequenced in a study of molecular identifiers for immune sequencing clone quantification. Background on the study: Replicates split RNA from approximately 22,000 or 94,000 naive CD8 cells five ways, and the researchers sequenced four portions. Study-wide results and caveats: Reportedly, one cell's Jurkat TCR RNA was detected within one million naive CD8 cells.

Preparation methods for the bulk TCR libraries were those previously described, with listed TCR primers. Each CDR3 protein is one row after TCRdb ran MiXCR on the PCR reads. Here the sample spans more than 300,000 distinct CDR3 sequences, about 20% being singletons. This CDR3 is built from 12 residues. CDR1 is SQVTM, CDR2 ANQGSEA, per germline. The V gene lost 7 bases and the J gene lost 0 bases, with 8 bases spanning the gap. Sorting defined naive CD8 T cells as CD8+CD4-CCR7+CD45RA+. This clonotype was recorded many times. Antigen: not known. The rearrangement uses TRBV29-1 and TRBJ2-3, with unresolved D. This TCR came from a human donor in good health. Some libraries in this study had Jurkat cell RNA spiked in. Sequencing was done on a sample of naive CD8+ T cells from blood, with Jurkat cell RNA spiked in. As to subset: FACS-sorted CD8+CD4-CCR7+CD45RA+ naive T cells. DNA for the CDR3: TGCAGCGCCCCGGTTAGCACAGATACGCAGTATTTT. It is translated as CSAPVSTDTQYF.